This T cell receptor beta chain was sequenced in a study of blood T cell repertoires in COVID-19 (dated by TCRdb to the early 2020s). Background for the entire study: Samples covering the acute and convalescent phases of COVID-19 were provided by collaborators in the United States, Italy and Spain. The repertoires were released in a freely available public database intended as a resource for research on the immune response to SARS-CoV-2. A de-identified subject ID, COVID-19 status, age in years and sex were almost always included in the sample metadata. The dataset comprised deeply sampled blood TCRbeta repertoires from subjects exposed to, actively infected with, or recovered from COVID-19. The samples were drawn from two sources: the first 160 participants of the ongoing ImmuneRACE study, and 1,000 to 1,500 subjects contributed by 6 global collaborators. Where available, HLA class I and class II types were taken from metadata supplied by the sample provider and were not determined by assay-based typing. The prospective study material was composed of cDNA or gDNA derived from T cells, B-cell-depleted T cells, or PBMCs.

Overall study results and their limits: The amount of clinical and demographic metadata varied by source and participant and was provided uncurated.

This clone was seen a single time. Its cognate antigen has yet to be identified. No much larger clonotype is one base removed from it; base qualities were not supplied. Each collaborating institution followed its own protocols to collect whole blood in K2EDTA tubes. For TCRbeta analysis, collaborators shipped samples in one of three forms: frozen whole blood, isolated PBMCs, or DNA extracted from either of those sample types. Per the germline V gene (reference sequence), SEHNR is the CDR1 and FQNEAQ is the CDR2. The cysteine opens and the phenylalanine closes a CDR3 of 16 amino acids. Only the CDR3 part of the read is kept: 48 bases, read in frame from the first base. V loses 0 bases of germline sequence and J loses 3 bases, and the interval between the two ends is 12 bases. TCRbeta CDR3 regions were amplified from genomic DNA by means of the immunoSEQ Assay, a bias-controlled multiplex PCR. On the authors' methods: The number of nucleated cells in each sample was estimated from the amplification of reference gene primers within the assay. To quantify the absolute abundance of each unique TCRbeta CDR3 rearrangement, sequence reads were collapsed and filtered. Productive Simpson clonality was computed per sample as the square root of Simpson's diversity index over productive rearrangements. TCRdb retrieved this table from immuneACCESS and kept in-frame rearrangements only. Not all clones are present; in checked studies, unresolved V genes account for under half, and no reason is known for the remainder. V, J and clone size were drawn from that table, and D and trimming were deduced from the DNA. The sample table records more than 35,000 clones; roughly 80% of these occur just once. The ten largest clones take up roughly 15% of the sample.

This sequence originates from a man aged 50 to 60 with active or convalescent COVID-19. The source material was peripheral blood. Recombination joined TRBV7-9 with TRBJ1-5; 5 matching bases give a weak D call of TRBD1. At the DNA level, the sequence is TGTGCCAGCAGCTTAGCTACGGGGGGAGACAATCAGCCCCAGCATTTT. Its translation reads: CASSLATGGDNQPQHF.